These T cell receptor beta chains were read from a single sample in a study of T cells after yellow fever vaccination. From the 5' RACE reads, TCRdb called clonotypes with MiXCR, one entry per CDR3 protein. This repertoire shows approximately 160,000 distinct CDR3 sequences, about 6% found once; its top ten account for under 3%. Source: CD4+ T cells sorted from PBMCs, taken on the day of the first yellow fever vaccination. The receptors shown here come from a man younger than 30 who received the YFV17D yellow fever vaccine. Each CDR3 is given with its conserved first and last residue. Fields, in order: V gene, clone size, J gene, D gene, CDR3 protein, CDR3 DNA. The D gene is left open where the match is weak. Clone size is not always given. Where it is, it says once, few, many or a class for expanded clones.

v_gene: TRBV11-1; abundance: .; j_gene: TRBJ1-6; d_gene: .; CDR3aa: CASSLIGTANYPGSPLHF; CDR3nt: TGTGCCAGCAGCTTAATTGGGACGGCGAACTACCCTGGGTCACCCCTCCACTTT
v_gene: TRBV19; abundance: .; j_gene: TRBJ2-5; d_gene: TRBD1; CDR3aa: CASSWTGVYQETQYF; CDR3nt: TGTGCCAGTAGTTGGACAGGAGTCTACCAAGAGACCCAGTACTTC
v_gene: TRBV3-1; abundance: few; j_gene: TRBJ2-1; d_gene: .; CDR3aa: CASSQEGADNEQFF; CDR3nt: TGTGCCAGCAGCCAAGAGGGTGCGGACAATGAGCAGTTCTTC
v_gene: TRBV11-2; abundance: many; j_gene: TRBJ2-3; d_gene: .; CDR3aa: CASSLELASDTQYF; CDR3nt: TGTGCCAGCAGCTTAGAACTAGCTTCAGATACGCAGTATTTT
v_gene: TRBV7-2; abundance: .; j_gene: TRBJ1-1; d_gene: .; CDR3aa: CASNGSPNTEAFF; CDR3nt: TGTGCCAGCAACGGGTCTCCGAACACTGAAGCTTTCTTT
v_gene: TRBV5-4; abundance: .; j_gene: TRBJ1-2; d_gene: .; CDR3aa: CAMGPGGDNYGYTF; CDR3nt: TGTGCCATGGGCCCCGGAGGGGACAACTATGGCTACACCTTC
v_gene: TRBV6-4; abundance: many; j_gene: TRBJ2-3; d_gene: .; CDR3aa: CASRAAPSTDTQYF; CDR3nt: TGTGCCAGCCGGGCGGCCCCTAGCACAGATACGCAGTATTTT
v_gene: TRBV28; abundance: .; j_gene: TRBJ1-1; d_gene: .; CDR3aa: CASSLVPLGGNTEAFF; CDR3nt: TGTGCCAGCAGTTTAGTCCCACTAGGCGGGAACACTGAAGCTTTCTTT
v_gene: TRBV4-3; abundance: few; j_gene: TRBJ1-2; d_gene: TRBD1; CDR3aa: CASSQDRQGVDYGYTF; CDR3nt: TGCGCCAGCAGCCAAGACCGACAGGGGGTAGACTATGGCTACACCTTC
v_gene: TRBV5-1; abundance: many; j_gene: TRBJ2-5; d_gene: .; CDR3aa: CAGQARAGRGETQYF; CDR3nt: TGCGCCGGACAGGCCAGGGCGGGTCGGGGGGAGACCCAGTACTTC
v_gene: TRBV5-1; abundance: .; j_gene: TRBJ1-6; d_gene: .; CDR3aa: CASSLDKSNSPLHF; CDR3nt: TGCGCCAGCAGCTTGGACAAGTCAAATTCACCCCTCCACTTT
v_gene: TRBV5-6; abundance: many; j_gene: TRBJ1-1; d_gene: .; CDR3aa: CASSLGPPTGNTEAFF; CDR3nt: TGTGCCAGCAGCTTGGGGCCTCCAACGGGGAACACTGAAGCTTTCTTT
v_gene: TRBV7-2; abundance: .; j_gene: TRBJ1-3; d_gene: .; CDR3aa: CASSIGAGFDGNTIYF; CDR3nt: TGTGCCAGCAGCATAGGGGCGGGGTTCGATGGAAACACCATATATTTT
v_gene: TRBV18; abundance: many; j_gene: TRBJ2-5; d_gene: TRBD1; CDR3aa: CASSPQTGTGTFETQYF; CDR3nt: TGTGCCAGCTCACCACAAACCGGGACAGGGACGTTTGAGACCCAGTACTTC
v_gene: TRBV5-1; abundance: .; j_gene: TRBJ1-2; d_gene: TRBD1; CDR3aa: CASSGGPDRGYFIYGYTF; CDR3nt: TGCGCCAGCAGCGGTGGCCCGGACAGGGGTTATTTCATCTATGGCTACACCTTC
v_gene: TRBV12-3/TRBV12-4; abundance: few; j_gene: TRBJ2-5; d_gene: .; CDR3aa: CASSPPGASETQYF; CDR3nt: TGTGCCAGCAGCCCCCCCGGGGCATCGGAGACCCAGTACTTC
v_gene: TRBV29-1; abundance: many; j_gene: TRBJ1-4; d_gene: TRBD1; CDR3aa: CSVAGGSEKLFF; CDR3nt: TGCAGCGTTGCAGGGGGCAGTGAAAAACTGTTTTTT